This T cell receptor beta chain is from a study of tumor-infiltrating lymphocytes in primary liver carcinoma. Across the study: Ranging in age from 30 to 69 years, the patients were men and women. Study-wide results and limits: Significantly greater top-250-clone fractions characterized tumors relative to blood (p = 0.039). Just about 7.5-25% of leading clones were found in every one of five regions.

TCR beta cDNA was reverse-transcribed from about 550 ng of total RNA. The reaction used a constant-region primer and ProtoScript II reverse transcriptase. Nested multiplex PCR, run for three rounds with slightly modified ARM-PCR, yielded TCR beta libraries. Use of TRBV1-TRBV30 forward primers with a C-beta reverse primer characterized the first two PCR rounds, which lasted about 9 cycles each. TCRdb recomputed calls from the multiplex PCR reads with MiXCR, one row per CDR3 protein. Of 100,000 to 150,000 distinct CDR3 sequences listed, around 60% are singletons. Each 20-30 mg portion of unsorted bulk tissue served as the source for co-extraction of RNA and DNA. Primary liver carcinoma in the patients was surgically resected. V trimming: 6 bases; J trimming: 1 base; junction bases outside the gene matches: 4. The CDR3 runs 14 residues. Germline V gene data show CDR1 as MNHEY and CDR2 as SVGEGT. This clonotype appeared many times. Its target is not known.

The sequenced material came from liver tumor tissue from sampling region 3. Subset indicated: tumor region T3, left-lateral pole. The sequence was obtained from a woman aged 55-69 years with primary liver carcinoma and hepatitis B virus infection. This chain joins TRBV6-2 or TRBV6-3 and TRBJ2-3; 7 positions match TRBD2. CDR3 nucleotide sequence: TGTGCCAGCAGGAGCGGGAAGGGCACAGATACGCAGTATTTT. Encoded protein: CASRSGKGTDTQYF.